The 24 T cell receptor beta chains below come from one sample, sequenced in a study of regulatory T cells in long-lasting Graves disease. The time point denotes: newly diagnosed GD, antithyroid drugs for less than 3 months. PBMC RNA served as the TCR library source. iRepertoire HTBI primers and Arm-PCR of CDR3 regions built TCR beta libraries. One entry per CDR3 protein results from TCRdb running MiXCR on the multiplex PCR reads. The data contain roughly 250,000 distinct CDR3 sequences, approximately 18% of them singletons. These sequences were also reported in another study, on T cells in Graves' hyperthyroidism and ophthalmopathy.

Sequencing used peripheral blood mononuclear cells (PBMCs), obtained at new diagnosis, from a patient treated with antithyroid drugs. These receptors originate from a woman in her twenties or thirties with Graves disease.

This clonotype was seen ten or more times. This chain links TRBV11-2 with TRBJ1-1; D may be TRBD1 (6 bases). This CDR3 has 14 amino acids. V lost 4 bases, J lost 4 bases, and 13 bases lay in between. Looked up from germline, CDR1 is SGHAT and CDR2 is FQNNGV. The CDR3 spells CASSSPKQGTEAFF. The CDR3 DNA reads as TGTGCCAGCAGCTCCCCGAAACAGGGCACTGAAGCTTTCTTT.

The rearrangement joins TRBV19 to TRBJ1-1, with D possibly matching TRBD1 (6 bases). The length of the CDR3 is 14 residues. Trimming took 5 bases from V and 0 from J, leaving 10 bases between them. Germline CDR1 and CDR2: LNHDA and SQIVND (reference sequence). DNA for the CDR3: TGTGCCAGTAGTTGGGGACACCTGAACACTGAAGCTTTCTTT. It codes for CASSWGHLNTEAFF.

V usage is TRBV12-3 or TRBV12-4 and J usage is TRBJ1-3, with D perhaps TRBD1 (5 bases). The CDR3 totals 15 residues. V shed 7 bases and J shed 0 bases, with 13 bases lying between them. The CDR3 loop is CASMSGTISGNTIYF. DNA of the CDR3: TGTGCCAGCATGTCCGGGACGATCTCTGGAAACACCATATATTTT.

This clonotype was observed at least ten times. The V gene is TRBV12-3 or TRBV12-4, the J gene TRBJ1-1, with 7 bases matching TRBD1. The junction had 5 bases not matched to a gene; V was cut back by 3 bases and J by 1 base. The CDR3 sequence is 15 residues long. The chain's CDR3 is CASSFPPGGNTEAFF. Here the CDR3 DNA reads TGTGCCAGCAGTTTCCCGCCAGGGGGGAACACTGAAGCTTTCTTT.

This clonotype appeared many times. The chain joins TRBV7-2 to TRBJ1-2, with D uncertain. CDR3 length equals 15 residues. Germline CDR1 is SGHTA and CDR2 is FQGNSA. V lost 2 bases to trimming and J lost 8 bases, with 18 bases between them. In DNA, the CDR3 is TGTGCCAGCAGCTTAATGGCAGGCCATGACCGAGGCTACACCTTC. It codes for CASSLMAGHDRGYTF.

Details on this clonotype: A much larger clone differs by one base, so this may be a read error. The chain employs TRBV28 and TRBJ2-1; TRBD2 matches 9 bases. The J call is uncertain, as TRBJ2-5 better fits the DNA end. This CDR3 contains 15 residues. The germline CDR1 and CDR2 sequences are MDHEN and SYDVKM. As DNA, the CDR3 is TGTGCCAGCAGTTTCTGGGCGGGGGGGCGAGAGACCCAGTACTTC. Residues: CASSFWAGGRETQYF.

Comment on this clonotype: Only one base separates this from a far larger clonotype, so it likely reflects a read error. The rearrangement joins TRBV6-1 to TRBJ2-7, with 8 bases fitting TRBD2. The germline CDR1 and CDR2 sequences are MNHNS and SASEGT. This CDR3 is built from 14 residues. J was trimmed by 5 bases and V by 3 bases; bases with no gene match: 6. CDR3 sequence reads: CASSDRGGSDEQYF. DNA of the CDR3: TGTGCCAGCAGTGATCGGGGGGGCTCGGACGAGCAGTACTTC.

Of note for this clonotype: It may be a read error: a sequence one base away is much more abundant. This chain uses TRBV20-1 with TRBJ1-1, with D uncertain. The V end was cut by 3 bases, the J end by 4 bases, with 6 bases between. The V gene's germline CDR1 is DFQATT and CDR2 SNEGSKA (reference sequence). CDR3 length: 11 amino acids. CDR3 protein: CSASSLTEAFF. Written as DNA, the CDR3 is TGCAGTGCTAGCTCCCTCACTGAAGCTTTCTTT.

This clonotype was picked up many times. J is TRBJ1-1 and V is TRBV12-3 or TRBV12-4; 7 positions match TRBD1. The CDR3 spans 15 residues. V lost 5 bases to trimming and J lost 1 base; unmatched junction nucleotides: 7. The CDR3 region is CASSKRGLTNTEAFF. DNA for the CDR3: TGTGCCAGCAGTAAAAGGGGGCTCACGAACACTGAAGCTTTCTTT.

In the case of this clonotype: A much larger clone differs from this one at a single base, so this may be a read error. V usage is TRBV20-1 and J usage is TRBJ1-4; D is unclear. The CDR3 covers 13 residues. Germline values: CDR1 DFQATT, CDR2 SNEGSKA (reference sequence). The CDR3: CSASAATNGKLFF. The CDR3 region has the DNA TGCAGTGCTAGCGCAGCAACTAATGGAAAACTGTTTTTT.

This clonotype was counted at least ten times. The chain has TRBV20-1 and TRBJ1-6; a weak D match, TRBD1 (5 bases). The CDR3 consists of 14 residues. Trimming took off 3 bases at V and 7 bases at J, with 13 bases between the two ends. Germline V lookup: CDR1 DFQATT, CDR2 SNEGSKA (reference sequence). The CDR3 DNA is TGCAGTGCTAGGGATACGGGGGGAAATTCACCCCTCCACTTT. Translation: CSARDTGGNSPLHF.

The chain has TRBV18 and TRBJ1-1; weak D call: TRBD1 (6 bases). This CDR3 has 14 residues. The germline V and J ends were trimmed by 8 bases and 6 bases, with 19 bases remaining between them. Per germline, CDR1 KGHSH and CDR2 LQKENI. Here the CDR3 reads CASNTPGAQPEAFF. The DNA of the CDR3 is TGTGCCAGCAATACGCCAGGGGCGCAGCCTGAAGCTTTCTTT.

The chain couples TRBV6-5 to TRBJ1-2; TRBD1 aligns across 8 bases. The CDR3 is 15 amino acids. Trimming cost V 4 bases and J 4 bases; bases outside gene matches: 8. The V gene's germline CDR1 is MNHEY and CDR2 SVGAGI. The CDR3 nucleotides read TGTGCCAGCAGTTCCTTATTTGACAGGGGCTATGGCTACACCTTC. This encodes CASSSLFDRGYGYTF.

This clonotype was observed many times. The chain joins TRBV5-1 to TRBJ2-7; TRBD1 matches 9 bases. This CDR3 is built from 15 residues. V was pared by 2 bases and J by 4 bases, with 7 bases of the junction left unmatched. Germline V gene data show CDR1 as SGHRS and CDR2 as YFSETQ. The CDR3 sequence is CASSFPGQGLYEQYF. In nucleotides, the CDR3 is TGCGCCAGCAGCTTCCCGGGACAGGGTTTATACGAGCAGTACTTC.

This clonotype was recorded many times. The J gene is TRBJ2-2, the V gene TRBV20-1; 10 nucleotides agree with TRBD1. The CDR3 covers 15 residues. Losses at the gene ends were 3 bases for V and 5 bases for J; bases not matched to a gene: 6. Germline values: CDR1 DFQATT, CDR2 SNEGSKA (reference sequence). The CDR3 region has the DNA TGCAGTGCTAGGACAGGGGGCGCGGAAACCGGGGAGCTGTTTTTT. Translation gives CSARTGGAETGELFF.

In this sample, this clonotype turned up a few times. The J gene is TRBJ1-2, the V gene TRBV6-1, with TRBD1 as a possible D gene (5 bases). CDR3 length: 15 amino acids. The V gene lost 8 bases and the J gene lost 8 bases, with 24 bases spanning the gap. CDR1 and CDR2 (germline): MNHNS, SASEGT. The CDR3 DNA reads as TGTGCCAGCTTTACGCCCGGAGATGGGTGGGGGGGCTACACCTTC. Residues: CASFTPGDGWGGYTF.

In this sample, this clonotype turned up many times. The chain combines TRBV3-1 with TRBJ1-1, with D possibly matching TRBD1 (5 bases). V was clipped by 0 bases and J by 3 bases, with 8 bases between them. Per germline, CDR1 LGHDT and CDR2 YNNKEL (reference sequence). The CDR3 is 14 residues long. The CDR3 nucleotides read TGTGCCAGCAGCCAAGACAGGGTGGACACTGAAGCTTTCTTT. It yields the protein CASSQDRVDTEAFF.

This clonotype was found a few times. A junction end diverges from the germline sequence, so it may reflect a read error. The chain employs TRBV7-8 and TRBJ2-7; D tentatively fits TRBD1 or TRBD2 (5 bases each). This CDR3 contains 16 residues. In germline, CDR1 is SGHVS, CDR2 FQNEAQ. CDR3 in DNA: TGTGTCAGCAGCAGCACGGGACGGACGGACTCCTACGAGCAGTACTTC. It yields the protein CVSSSTGRTDSYEQYF.

This clonotype was recorded many times. The chain combines TRBV7-8 with TRBJ2-3, with unresolved D. Germline V lookup: CDR1 SGHVS, CDR2 FQNEAQ. V shed 5 bases and J shed 6 bases, with 9 bases lying between them. The CDR3 sequence is 12 residues long. CDR3 protein: CASSLSWDTQYF. For the CDR3, the DNA is TGTGCCAGCAGCCTTTCATGGGATACGCAGTATTTT.

Ten or more counts support this clonotype. The chain joins TRBV2 to TRBJ1-1, with D uncertain. Between the trimmed V and J ends, which lost 4 bases and 3 bases, there was a span of 3 bases. The CDR3 sequence is 11 residues long. Germline CDR1 is SNHLY and CDR2 is FYNNEI. CDR3 DNA sequence: TGTGCCAGCAGTGTCCACACTGAAGCTTTCTTT. It translates to CASSVHTEAFF.

This clonotype has a count of ten or more. CDR3 sequence (DNA): TGCGCCAGCAGTGAGTCTCGGGGTTCGAGCACTGAAGCTTTCTTT. This encodes CASSESRGSSTEAFF. The rearrangement links TRBV10-1 to TRBJ1-1, with D unresolved. V was cut by 0 bases and J by 4 bases, with 12 bases left in between. The germline gives CDR1 WNHNN, CDR2 SYGVQD (reference sequence). The length of the CDR3 is 15 residues.

This clonotype has at least ten counts. The chain has TRBV18 and TRBJ2-7, with D tentatively TRBD1 (5 bases). Trimming cost V 6 bases and J 3 bases, with 9 bases left between them. This CDR3 spans 12 amino acids. Germline CDR1 is KGHSH and CDR2 is LQKENI. The CDR3 nucleotides are TGTGCCAGCTCCCCGACAGACTACGAGCAGTACTTC. This encodes CASSPTDYEQYF.

The sample holds many counts of this clonotype. This rearrangement joins TRBV2 to TRBJ1-3; D unresolved. Germline loops: CDR1 SNHLY, CDR2 FYNNEI. Trimming took off 2 bases at V and 4 bases at J, with 6 bases between the two ends. There are 13 residues in the CDR3. The CDR3 protein is CASSETWGNTIYF. The CDR3 bases are TGTGCCAGCAGTGAAACCTGGGGAAACACCATATATTTT.

In its sample, this clonotype was seen many times. V is TRBV6-5 and J is TRBJ1-2, with D hard to call. V was shortened by 4 bases and J by 1 base, with 7 bases between the two germline ends. CDR3 length: 13 residues. The V gene's germline CDR1 is MNHEY and CDR2 SVGAGI. CDR3 nucleotides: TGTGCCAGCAGTTCGCGGATTAACTATGGCTACACCTTC. Translated: CASSSRINYGYTF.